The subject of this entry is one T cell receptor (beta chain). The sample comes from a study of blood T cell repertoires in COVID-19. Study-level information: Samples taken during acute and convalescent COVID-19 were collected in the United States, Italy and Spain.

There are 14 residues in the CDR3. The V end lost 6 bases, the J end lost 7 bases, and 18 bases lay between the germline ends. CDR1 is MDHEN, CDR2 SYDVKM, per germline. Assay used: immunoSEQ multiplex PCR; TCRdb lists only in-frame clones, some missing. The sample contains more than 110,000 clones, approximately 84% of which appear only once. This TCR was sampled from a woman aged 55-70 years with acute or convalescent COVID-19. Sequenced sample: peripheral blood. The chain uses TRBV28 and TRBJ2-5; D is unresolved. The CDR3 reads CASSDEVQSGTQYF. CDR3 sequence (DNA): TGTGCCAGCAGCGATGAGGTCCAGTCCGGGACCCAGTACTTC.